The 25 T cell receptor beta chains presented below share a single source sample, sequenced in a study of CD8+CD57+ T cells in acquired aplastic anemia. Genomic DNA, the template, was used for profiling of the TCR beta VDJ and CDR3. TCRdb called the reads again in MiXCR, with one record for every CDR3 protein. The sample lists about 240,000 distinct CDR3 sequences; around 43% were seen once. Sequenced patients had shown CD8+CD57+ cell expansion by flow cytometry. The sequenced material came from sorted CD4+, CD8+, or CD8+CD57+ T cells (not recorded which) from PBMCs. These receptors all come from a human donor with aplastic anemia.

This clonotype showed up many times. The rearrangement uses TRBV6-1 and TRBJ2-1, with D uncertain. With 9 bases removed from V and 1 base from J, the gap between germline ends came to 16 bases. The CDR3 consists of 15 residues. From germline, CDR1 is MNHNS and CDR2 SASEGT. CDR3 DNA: TGTGCCAGTATTAAAAGGCACAGTTCCTACAATGAGCAGTTCTTC. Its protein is CASIKRHSSYNEQFF.

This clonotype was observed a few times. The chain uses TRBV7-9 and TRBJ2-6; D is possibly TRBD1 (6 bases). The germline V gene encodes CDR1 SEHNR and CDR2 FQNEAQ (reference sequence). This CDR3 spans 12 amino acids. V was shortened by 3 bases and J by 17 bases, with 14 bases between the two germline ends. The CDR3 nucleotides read TGTGCCAGCAGCTTTAACAGGGATAGTGTGACTTTC. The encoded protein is CASSFNRDSVTF. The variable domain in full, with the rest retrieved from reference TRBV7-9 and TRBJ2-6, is DTGVSQNPRHKITKRGQNVTFRCDPISEHNRLYWYRQTLGQGPEFLTYFQNEAQLEKSRLLSDRFSAERPKGSFSTLEIQRTEQGDSAMYLCASSFNRDSVTFGAGSRLTVL.

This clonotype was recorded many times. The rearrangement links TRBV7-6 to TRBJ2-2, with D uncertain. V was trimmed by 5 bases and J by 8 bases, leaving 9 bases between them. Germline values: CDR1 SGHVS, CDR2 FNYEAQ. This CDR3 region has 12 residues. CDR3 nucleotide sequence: TGTGCCAGCAGCGCAGCAAGGGGGGAGCTGTTTTTT. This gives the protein CASSAARGELFF.

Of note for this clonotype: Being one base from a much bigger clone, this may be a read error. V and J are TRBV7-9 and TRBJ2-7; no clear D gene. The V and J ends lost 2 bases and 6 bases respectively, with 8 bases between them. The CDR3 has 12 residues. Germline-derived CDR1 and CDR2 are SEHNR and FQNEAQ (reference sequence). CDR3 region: CASSLYALEQYF. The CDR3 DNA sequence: TGTGCCAGCAGCTTATACGCGCTCGAGCAGTACTTC.

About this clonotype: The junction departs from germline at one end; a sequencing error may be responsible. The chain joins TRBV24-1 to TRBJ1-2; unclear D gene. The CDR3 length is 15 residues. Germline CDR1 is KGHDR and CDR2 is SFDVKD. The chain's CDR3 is CASSFGPASFYGYTF. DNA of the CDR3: TGTGCCAGCAGTTTCGGGCCGGCCAGTTTCTATGGCTACACCTTC.

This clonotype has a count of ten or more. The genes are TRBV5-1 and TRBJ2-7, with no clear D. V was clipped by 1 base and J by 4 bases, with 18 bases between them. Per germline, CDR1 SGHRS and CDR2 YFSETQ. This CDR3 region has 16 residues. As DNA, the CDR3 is TGCGCCAGCAGCTTGTTTTCTGCAGATTCCTCGTACGAGCAGTACTTC. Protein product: CASSLFSADSSYEQYF.

CDR3: CATSKGGPVGETQYF. The CDR3 nucleotides read TGTGCCACCTCAAAGGGCGGGCCGGTAGGAGAGACCCAGTACTTC. The gene calls are TRBV24-1 and TRBJ2-5; perhaps TRBD2 as D (5 bases). Germline V CDR1 and CDR2: KGHDR, SFDVKD. V dropped 9 bases and J dropped 4 bases, with 20 bases sitting between them. This CDR3 spans 15 amino acids.

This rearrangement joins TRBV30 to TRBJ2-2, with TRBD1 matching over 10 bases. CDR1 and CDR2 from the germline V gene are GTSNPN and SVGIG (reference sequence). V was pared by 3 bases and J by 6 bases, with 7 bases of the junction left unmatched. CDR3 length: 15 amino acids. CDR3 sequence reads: CAWRAGTGEAGELFF. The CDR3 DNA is TGTGCCTGGAGAGCCGGGACAGGGGAGGCCGGGGAGCTGTTTTTT.

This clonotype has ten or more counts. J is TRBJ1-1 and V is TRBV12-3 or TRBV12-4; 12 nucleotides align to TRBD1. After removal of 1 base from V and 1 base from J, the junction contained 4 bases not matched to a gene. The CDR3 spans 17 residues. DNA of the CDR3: TGTGCCAGCAGTTTAGGGGGACAGGGGGCGCGGAACACTGAAGCTTTCTTT. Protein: CASSLGGQGARNTEAFF.

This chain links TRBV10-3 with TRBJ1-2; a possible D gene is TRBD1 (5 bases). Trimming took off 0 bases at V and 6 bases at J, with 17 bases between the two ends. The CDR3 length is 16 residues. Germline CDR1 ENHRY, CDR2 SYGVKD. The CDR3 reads CAISESQSGTNDGYTF. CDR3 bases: TGTGCCATCAGTGAGTCCCAATCCGGGACTAATGATGGCTACACCTTC.

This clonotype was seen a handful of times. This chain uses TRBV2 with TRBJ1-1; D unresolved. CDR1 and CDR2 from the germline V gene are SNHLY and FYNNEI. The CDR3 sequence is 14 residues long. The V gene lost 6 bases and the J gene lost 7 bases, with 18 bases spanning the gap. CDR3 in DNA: TGTGCCAGCAGCCAAGCAAGAGGATCTAATGAAGCTTTCTTT. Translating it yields CASSQARGSNEAFF.

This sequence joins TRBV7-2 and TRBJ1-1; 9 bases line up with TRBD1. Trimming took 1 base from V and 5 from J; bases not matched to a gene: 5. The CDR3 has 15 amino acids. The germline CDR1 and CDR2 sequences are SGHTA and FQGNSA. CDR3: CASSLGTGGRTEAFF. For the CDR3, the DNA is TGTGCCAGCAGCTTAGGAACAGGGGGCAGGACTGAAGCTTTCTTT.

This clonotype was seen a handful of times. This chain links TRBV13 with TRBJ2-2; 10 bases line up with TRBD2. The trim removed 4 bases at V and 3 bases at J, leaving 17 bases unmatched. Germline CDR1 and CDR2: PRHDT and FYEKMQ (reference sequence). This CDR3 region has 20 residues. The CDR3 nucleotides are TGTGCCAGCAGCTCAGCATCGACCGGGACTAGCGACGATCACACCGGGGAGCTGTTTTTT. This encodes CASSSASTGTSDDHTGELFF.

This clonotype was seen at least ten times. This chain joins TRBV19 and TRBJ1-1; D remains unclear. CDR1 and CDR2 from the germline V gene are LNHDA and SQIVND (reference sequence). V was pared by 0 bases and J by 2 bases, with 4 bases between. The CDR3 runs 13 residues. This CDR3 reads CASSIDLNTEAFF. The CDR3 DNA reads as TGTGCCAGTAGTATAGATCTTAACACTGAAGCTTTCTTT.

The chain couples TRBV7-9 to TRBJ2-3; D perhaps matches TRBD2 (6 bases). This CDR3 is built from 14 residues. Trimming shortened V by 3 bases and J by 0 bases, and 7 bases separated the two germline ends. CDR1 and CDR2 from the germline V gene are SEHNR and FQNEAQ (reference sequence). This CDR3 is CASSFGTSTDTQYF. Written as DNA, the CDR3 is TGTGCCAGCAGCTTCGGGACTAGCACAGATACGCAGTATTTT.

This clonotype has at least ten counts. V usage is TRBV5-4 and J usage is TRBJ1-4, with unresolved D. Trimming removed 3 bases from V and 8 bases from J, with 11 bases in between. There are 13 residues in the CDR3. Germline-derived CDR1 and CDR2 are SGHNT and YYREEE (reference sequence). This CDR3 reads CASSSQEGEKLFF. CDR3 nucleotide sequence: TGTGCCAGCAGCTCTCAGGAAGGCGAAAAACTGTTTTTT.

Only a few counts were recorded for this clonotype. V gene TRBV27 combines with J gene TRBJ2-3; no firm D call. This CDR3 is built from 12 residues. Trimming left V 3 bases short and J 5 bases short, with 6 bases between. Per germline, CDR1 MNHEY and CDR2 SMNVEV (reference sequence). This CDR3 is CASSFDLDTQYF. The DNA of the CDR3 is TGTGCCAGCAGTTTTGATTTAGATACGCAGTATTTT.

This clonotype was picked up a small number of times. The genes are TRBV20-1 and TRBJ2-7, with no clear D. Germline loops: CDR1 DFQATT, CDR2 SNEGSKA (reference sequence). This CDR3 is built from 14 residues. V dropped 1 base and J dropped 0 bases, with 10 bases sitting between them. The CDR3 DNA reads TGCAGTGCTAGAGGGAGCGTTAGCTCCTACGAGCAGTACTTC. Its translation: CSARGSVSSYEQYF.

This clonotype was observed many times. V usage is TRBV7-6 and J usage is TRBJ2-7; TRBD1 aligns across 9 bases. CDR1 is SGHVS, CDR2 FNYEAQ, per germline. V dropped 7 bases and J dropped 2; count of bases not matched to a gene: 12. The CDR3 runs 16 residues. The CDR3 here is CASTPGQGPLTYEQYF. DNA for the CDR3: TGTGCCAGCACCCCGGGACAGGGACCCTTAACCTACGAGCAGTACTTC.

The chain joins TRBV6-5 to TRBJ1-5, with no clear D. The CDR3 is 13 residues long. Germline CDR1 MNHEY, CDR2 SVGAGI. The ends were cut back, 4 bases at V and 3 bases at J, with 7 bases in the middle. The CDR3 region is CASSSIPNQPQHF. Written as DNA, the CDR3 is TGTGCCAGCAGTTCCATCCCCAATCAGCCCCAGCATTTT.

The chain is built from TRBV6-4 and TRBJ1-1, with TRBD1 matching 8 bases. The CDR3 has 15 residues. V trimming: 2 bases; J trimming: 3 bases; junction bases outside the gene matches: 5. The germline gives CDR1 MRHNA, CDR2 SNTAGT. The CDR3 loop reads CASSDGTGSDTEAFF. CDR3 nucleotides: TGTGCCAGCAGTGACGGGACAGGTTCGGACACTGAAGCTTTCTTT.

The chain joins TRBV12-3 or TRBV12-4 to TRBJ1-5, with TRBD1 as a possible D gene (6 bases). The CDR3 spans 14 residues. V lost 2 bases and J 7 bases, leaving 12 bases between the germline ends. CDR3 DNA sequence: TGTGCCAGCAGTTTACAAACAGGGCAGCAGCCCCAGCATTTT. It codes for CASSLQTGQQPQHF.

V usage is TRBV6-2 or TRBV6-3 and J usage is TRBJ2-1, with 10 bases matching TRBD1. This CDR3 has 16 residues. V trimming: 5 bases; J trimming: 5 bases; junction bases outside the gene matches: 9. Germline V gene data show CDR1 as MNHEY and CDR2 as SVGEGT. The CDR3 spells CASSNPGQGVHNEQFF. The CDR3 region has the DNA TGTGCCAGCAGTAACCCTGGACAGGGGGTCCACAATGAGCAGTTCTTC.

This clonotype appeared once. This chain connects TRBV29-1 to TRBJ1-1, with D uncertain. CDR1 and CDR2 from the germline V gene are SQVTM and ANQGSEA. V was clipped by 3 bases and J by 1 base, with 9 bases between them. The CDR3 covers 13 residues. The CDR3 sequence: CSVDRRPNTEAFF. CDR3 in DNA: TGCAGCGTTGACCGTCGGCCGAACACTGAAGCTTTCTTT.

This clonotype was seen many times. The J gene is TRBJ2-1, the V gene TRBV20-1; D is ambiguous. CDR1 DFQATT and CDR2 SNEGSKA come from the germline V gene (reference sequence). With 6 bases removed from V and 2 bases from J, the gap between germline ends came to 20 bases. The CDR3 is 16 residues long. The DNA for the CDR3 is TGCAGTGCCCGTAATATAGCTCCCGCAACCTACAATGAGCAGTTCTTC. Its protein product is CSARNIAPATYNEQFF.